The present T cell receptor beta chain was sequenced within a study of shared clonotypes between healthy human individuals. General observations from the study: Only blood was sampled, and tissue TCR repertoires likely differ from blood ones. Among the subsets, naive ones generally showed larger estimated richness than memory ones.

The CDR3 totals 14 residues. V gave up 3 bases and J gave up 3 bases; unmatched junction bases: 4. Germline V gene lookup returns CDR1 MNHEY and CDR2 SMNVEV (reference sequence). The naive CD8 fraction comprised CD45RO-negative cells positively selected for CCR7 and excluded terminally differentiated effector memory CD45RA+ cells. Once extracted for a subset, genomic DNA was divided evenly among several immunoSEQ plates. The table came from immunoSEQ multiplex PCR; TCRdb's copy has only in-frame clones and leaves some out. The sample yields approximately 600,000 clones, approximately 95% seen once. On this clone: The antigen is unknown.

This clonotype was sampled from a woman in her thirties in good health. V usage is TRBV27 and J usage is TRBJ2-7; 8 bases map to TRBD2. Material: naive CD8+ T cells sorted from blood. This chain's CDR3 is CASSFEAGDYEQYF. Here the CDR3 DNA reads TGTGCCAGCAGTTTTGAAGCGGGAGACTACGAGCAGTACTTC.